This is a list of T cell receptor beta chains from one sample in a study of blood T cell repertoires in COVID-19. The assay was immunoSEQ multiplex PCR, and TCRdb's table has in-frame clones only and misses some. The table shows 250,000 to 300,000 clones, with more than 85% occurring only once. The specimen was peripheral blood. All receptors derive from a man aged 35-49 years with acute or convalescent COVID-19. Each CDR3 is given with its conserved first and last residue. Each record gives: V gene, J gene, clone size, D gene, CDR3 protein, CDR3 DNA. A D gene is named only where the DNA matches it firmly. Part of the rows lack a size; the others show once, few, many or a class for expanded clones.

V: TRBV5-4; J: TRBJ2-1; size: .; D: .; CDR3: CASSSPTRGNEQFF; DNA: TGTGCCAGCAGCTCCCCAACACGAGGCAATGAGCAGTTCTTC
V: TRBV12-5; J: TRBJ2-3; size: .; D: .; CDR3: CASGFSVASDTQYF; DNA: TGTGCTAGTGGTTTTTCGGTAGCATCAGATACGCAGTATTTT
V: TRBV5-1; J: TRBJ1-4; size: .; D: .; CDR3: CASSLRVQSITSTNEKLFF; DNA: TGCGCCAGCAGCTTGAGAGTTCAAAGTATCACTTCAACTAATGAAAAACTGTTTTTT
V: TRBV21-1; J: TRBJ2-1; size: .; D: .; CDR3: CASSKGSGQAPYNEQFF; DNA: TGTGCCAGCAGCAAAGGTTCGGGACAGGCCCCCTACAATGAGCAGTTCTTC
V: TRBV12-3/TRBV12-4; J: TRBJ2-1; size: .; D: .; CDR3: CASSDRDDNEQFF; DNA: TGTGCCAGCAGCGACCGGGATGACAATGAGCAGTTCTTC
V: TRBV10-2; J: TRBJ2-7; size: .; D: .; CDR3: CASSHVSYEQYF; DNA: TGCGCCAGCAGCCATGTCTCCTACGAGCAGTACTTC
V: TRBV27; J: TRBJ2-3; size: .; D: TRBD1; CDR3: CASSSPTGLWTDTQYF; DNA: TGTGCCAGCAGTTCCCCGACAGGGTTGTGGACAGATACGCAGTATTTT
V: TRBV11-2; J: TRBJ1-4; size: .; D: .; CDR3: CASSLQNEKLFF; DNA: TGTGCCAGCAGCTTACAGAACGAAAAACTGTTTTTT
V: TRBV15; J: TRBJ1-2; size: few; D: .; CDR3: CATSRDLVGDYGYTF; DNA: TGTGCCACCAGCAGAGATCTCGTCGGGGACTATGGCTACACCTTC
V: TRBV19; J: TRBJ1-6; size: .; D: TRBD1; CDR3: CASTPRDRGESPLHF; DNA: TGTGCCAGTACCCCAAGGGACAGGGGCGAATCACCCCTCCACTTT
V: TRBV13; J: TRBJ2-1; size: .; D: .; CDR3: CASSSGRYNEQFF; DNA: TGTGCCAGCAGTTCAGGGCGATACAATGAGCAGTTCTTC
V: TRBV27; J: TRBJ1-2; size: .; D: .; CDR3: CASSPGGFQLYGYTF; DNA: TGTGCCAGCAGTCCAGGAGGGTTTCAACTCTATGGCTACACCTTC
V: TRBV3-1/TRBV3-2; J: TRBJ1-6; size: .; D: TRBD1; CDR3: CASSLKGAGGSPLHF; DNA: TGTGCCAGCAGCCTAAAGGGGGCGGGGGGTTCACCCCTCCACTTT
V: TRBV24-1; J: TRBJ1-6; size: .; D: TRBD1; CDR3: CATSDPGQPGSSPLHF; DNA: TGTGCCACCAGTGACCCGGGACAGCCTGGGTCTTCACCCCTCCACTTT
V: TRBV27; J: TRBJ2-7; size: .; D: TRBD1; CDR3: CASTPSPGTGYYEQYF; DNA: TGTGCCAGCACTCCCAGTCCCGGGACAGGGTACTACGAGCAGTACTTC
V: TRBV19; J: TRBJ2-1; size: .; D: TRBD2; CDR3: CASSSPRTSGGYNEQFF; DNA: TGTGCCAGTAGTAGCCCCCGGACTAGCGGGGGGTACAATGAGCAGTTCTTC
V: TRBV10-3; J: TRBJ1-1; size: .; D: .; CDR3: CAISETFSWRTEAFF; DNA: TGTGCCATCAGTGAGACGTTTTCCTGGAGGACTGAAGCTTTCTTT
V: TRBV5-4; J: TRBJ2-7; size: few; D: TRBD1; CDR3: CASSLGTGYYEQYF; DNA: TGTGCCAGCAGCTTGGGGACAGGATACTACGAGCAGTACTTC
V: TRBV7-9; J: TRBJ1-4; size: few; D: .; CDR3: CASSKGHANEKLFF; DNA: TGTGCCAGCAGCAAGGGACACGCGAATGAAAAACTGTTTTTT
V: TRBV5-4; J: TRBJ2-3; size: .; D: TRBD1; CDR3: CATRTGLDTDTQYF; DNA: TGTGCCACCCGGACAGGTCTAGACACAGATACGCAGTATTTT
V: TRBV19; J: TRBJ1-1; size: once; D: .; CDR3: CASSIQDGGTEAFF; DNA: TGTGCCAGTAGTATCCAAGACGGCGGCACTGAAGCTTTCTTT
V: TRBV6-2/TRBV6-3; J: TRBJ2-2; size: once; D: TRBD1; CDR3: CASSWDSRNTGELFF; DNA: TGTGCCAGCAGTTGGGACAGCCGGAACACCGGGGAGCTGTTTTTT
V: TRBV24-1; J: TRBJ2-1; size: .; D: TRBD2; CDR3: CATSIAGGIAGYNEQFF; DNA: TGTGCCACCAGCATAGCGGGGGGGATTGCCGGATACAATGAGCAGTTCTTC
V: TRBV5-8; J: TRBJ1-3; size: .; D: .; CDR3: CASSLHSGNTIYF; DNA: TGTGCCAGCAGCTTACACTCTGGAAACACCATATATTTT
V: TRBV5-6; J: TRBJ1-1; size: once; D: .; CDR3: CASSLEGGRTAPEAFF; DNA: TGTGCCAGCAGTTTAGAGGGCGGACGGACGGCCCCTGAAGCTTTCTTT
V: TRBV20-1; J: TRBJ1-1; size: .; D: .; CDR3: CSANEGGMNTEAFF; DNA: TGCAGTGCTAATGAGGGGGGGATGAACACTGAAGCTTTCTTT
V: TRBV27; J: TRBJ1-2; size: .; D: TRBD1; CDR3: CASSSTLGTAGYTF; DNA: TGTGCCAGCAGTTCGACCCTCGGGACAGCTGGCTACACCTTC
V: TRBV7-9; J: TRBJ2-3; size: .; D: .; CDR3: CASSLGTVTDTQYF; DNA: TGTGCCAGCAGCTTAGGGACAGTCACAGATACGCAGTATTTT
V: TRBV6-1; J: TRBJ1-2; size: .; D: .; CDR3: CASSEGSRYYGYTF; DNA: TGTGCCAGCAGTGAAGGTAGCAGATACTATGGCTACACCTTC
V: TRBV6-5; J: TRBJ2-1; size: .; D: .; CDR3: CASSLTVSSYNEQFF; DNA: TGTGCCAGCAGCTTGACAGTCAGCTCCTACAATGAGCAGTTCTTC
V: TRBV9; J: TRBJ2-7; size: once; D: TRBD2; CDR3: CASNPSGVSSYEQYF; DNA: TGTGCCAGCAACCCTAGCGGGGTGAGCTCCTACGAGCAGTACTTC
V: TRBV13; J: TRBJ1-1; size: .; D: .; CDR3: CASSLGGYLNTEAFF; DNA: TGTGCCAGCAGCTTGGGGGGGTATCTAAACACTGAAGCTTTCTTT
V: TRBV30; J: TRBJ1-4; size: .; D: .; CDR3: CAWSPSRTSSNEKLFF; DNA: TGTGCCTGGAGTCCTTCCCGGACATCGTCTAATGAAAAACTGTTTTTT
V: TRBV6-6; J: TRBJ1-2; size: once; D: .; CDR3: CASSPDGYTF; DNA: TGTGCCAGCAGCCCCGATGGCTACACCTTC
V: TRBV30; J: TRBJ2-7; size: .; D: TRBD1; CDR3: CAWSAGEPGQGYEQYF; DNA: TGTGCCTGGAGTGCAGGGGAACCGGGACAGGGCTACGAGCAGTACTTC
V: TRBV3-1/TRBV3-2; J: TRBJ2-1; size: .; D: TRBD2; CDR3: CASSQGLAGYNEQFF; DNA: TGTGCCAGCAGCCAAGGACTAGCGGGGTACAATGAGCAGTTCTTC
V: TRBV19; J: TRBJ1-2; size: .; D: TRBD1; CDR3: CASSIEAGGDYGYTF; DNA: TGTGCCAGTAGTATAGAGGCAGGGGGCGACTATGGCTACACCTTC
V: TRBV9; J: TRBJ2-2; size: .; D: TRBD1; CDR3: CASSVRGQGVTGELFF; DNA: TGTGCCAGCAGCGTGAGGGGACAGGGGGTAACCGGGGAGCTGTTTTTT